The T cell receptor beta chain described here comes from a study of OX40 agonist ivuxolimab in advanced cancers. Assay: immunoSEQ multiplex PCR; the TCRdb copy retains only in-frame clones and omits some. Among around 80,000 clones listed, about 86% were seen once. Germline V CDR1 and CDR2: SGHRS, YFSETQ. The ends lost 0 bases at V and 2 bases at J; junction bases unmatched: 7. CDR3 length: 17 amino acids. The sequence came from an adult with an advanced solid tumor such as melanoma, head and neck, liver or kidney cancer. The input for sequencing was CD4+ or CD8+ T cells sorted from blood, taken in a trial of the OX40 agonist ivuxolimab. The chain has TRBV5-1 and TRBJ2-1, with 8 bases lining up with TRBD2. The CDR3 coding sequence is TGCGCCAGCAGCTTGGCCAGGAAGCGGGAGACCTACAATGAGCAGTTCTTC. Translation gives CASSLARKRETYNEQFF.